The following is a T cell receptor (beta chain) sequence with its context. The antigen remains undetermined. TCRbeta library preparation incorporated unique molecular identifiers. TCRdb independently ran MiXCR on the PCR reads; one entry per CDR3 protein. The table includes about 1,000,000 distinct CDR3 sequences, about 29% detected once. V was trimmed by 6 bases and J by 2 bases, leaving 17 bases between them. This CDR3 is 16 amino acids long. This sample was taken from a study of T-cell reconstitution after alpha-beta-depleted transplantation in children. Broader study findings: The high TCRbeta diversity at day 60 in some patients came from surviving recipient T cells and thymic progenitors. It was reported that alpha-beta T cells came from several hundred expanded graft clones (about two months after transplant). Among T cells one year after transplant, newly produced cells accounted for most counts and diversity.

The TCR was taken from a boy less than two years old who had a stem cell transplant for SCID, so the T cells may come from the graft donor. Sequences were derived from PBMCs, mostly from graft donor cells, sampled 360 days after TCRalphabeta/CD19-depleted stem cell transplant. The gene calls are TRBV12-3 or TRBV12-4 and TRBJ2-1; D is perhaps TRBD2 (5 bases). The chain's CDR3 is CASSPTGKSAYNEQFF. CDR3 in DNA: TGTGCCAGCAGCCCCACCGGGAAGTCTGCCTACAATGAGCAGTTCTTC.